This T cell receptor beta chain was found in a study of identical twins. Study-level results: The study found that models underestimated out-of-frame TCR alpha sharing in monozygotic twins.

Germline assignment: CDR1 LNHDA and CDR2 SQIVND (reference sequence). Unmatched junction bases numbered 3, after V lost 8 bases and J lost 4 bases. This CDR3 has 14 residues. TCRdb passed the 5' RACE reads through MiXCR, listing each CDR3 protein once. The data hold 400,000 to 600,000 distinct CDR3 sequences, with 20% to 25% observed a single time. Of note for this clonotype: Its antigen is currently unknown.

The sample was also linked to a second study, of yellow fever vaccine responses in identical twins.

Sequencing input: CD4+ T cells sorted from blood. The V and J genes are TRBV19 and TRBJ2-6; 9 bases are a match to TRBD1. This TCR was sampled from a young woman in good health. The CDR3 loop reads CASDRGAGANVLTF. In DNA form, the CDR3 reads TGTGCCAGTGACAGGGGGGCCGGGGCCAACGTCCTGACTTTC.